The source of this T cell receptor (beta chain) is a study of T cells in Graves' hyperthyroidism and ophthalmopathy. The overall study: Peripheral blood draws took place at initial diagnosis, ahead of any treatment. Whole-study results and caveats: Through a model of 13 V-J features, ophthalmopathy was separated from stable hyperthyroidism. In the blood, most expanded thyroid clonotypes above 0.001 appeared as well.

Germline V gene lookup returns CDR1 MDHEN and CDR2 SYDVKM. This CDR3 region has 15 residues. Trimming at V came to 5 bases and at J to 6 bases, leaving 12 bases not matched to a gene. As for this clonotype: The antigen remains undetermined.

TCR beta CDR3 regions were amplified from RNA. The primer set for the first-round RT-PCR of the TCR CDR3 was HTBI. TCRdb re-analysed the multiplex PCR reads in MiXCR, keeping a single row per CDR3 protein. This sample has 600,000 to 800,000 distinct CDR3 sequences, with under 45% found just once. Isolation of PBMCs was performed on about 9.9 ml fresh peripheral blood. The sequencing input was blood. The TCR sequence derives from a woman between 40 and 55 years old with Graves' hyperthyroidism. The J gene is TRBJ1-2, the V gene TRBV28; the match to TRBD1 covers 7 bases. CDR3 DNA: TGTGCCAGCAGTCTCCTGGGAGGGGGCAGCCATGGCTACACCTTC. Amino acids: CASSLLGGGSHGYTF.